One and the same sample provided the 29 T cell receptor beta chains below, sequenced in a study of neurological immune-mediated disorders. Each CDR3 protein gets one entry after TCRdb re-called the 5' RACE reads with MiXCR. The data hold about 90,000 distinct CDR3 sequences, with about 13% observed a single time. Documented time point: longitudinal time-point 2. Sequenced: PBMCs. The receptors here all came from a female donor with HTLV-1-associated myelopathy (HAM/TSP).

This clonotype was found many times. J is TRBJ1-4 and V is TRBV10-3, with 7 bases identical to TRBD1. The CDR3 is 18 amino acids. J was trimmed by 0 bases and V by 3 bases; bases with no gene match: 10. The germline V gene encodes CDR1 ENHRY and CDR2 SYGVKD. CDR3 sequence reads: CAISETGQFTATNEKLFF. The CDR3 DNA is TGTGCCATCAGTGAAACGGGACAGTTTACAGCAACTAATGAAAAACTGTTTTTT.

This clonotype was seen at least ten times. The rearrangement uses TRBV10-3 and TRBJ2-2; 7 bases agree with TRBD1. CDR3 size: 14 residues. V dropped 7 bases and J dropped 6; count of bases not matched to a gene: 8. The germline V gene has CDR1 ENHRY and CDR2 SYGVKD. The CDR3 reads CAIKPDRVAGELFF. DNA for the CDR3: TGTGCCATCAAACCAGACAGGGTCGCCGGGGAGCTGTTTTTT.

As for this clonotype: It may be a read error: a sequence one base away is much more abundant. The J gene is TRBJ2-7, the V gene TRBV5-1; TRBD1 or TRBD2 may be the D gene (5 bases each). This CDR3 comprises 15 residues. With 6 bases removed from V and 5 bases from J, the gap between germline ends came to 21 bases. Per the germline V gene, CDR1 is SGHRS and CDR2 is YFSETQ. CDR3 in DNA: TGCGCCAGCACGGTGATGGTGGGGGTCGCGGACGAGCAGTACTTC. Protein: CASTVMVGVADEQYF.

This clonotype was recorded at least ten times. The chain employs TRBV11-3 and TRBJ2-2; 7 positions agree with TRBD2. In germline, CDR1 is SGHNT, CDR2 YENEEA. The J segment lost 3 bases and the V segment lost 3 bases, leaving 10 bases of the junction unmatched. The CDR3 is 17 amino acids. CDR3 sequence reads: CASSFAATSYDTGELFF. As DNA, the CDR3 is TGTGCCAGCAGCTTCGCCGCGACTAGCTACGACACCGGGGAGCTGTTTTTT.

The table lists this clonotype with many counts. V is TRBV11-2 and J is TRBJ2-2, with D unclear. Deletions cut 2 bases from V and 5 bases from J, with 9 bases between. The CDR3 contains 14 residues. Germline CDR1 reads SGHAT; CDR2 reads FQNNGV. The CDR3 here is CASSLNPGTGELFF. The CDR3 DNA follows: TGTGCCAGCAGCTTAAATCCCGGGACCGGGGAGCTGTTTTTT.

This clonotype is deemed medium-sized. J is TRBJ2-7 and V is TRBV20-1; no reliable D call. The V and J ends lost 1 base and 0 bases respectively, with 16 bases between them. The V gene's germline CDR1 is DFQATT and CDR2 SNEGSKA (reference sequence). The CDR3 is 16 residues long. CDR3 nucleotide sequence: TGCAGTGCTAGAGCGGCAGCTCCTCTTAGCTCCTACGAGCAGTACTTC. Its protein product is CSARAAAPLSSYEQYF.

This clonotype was seen a handful of times. V gene TRBV6-5 combines with J gene TRBJ1-1, with D hard to call. Trimming left V 2 bases short and J 11 bases short, with 6 bases between. CDR1 MNHEY and CDR2 SVGAGI come from the germline V gene. This CDR3 comprises 10 residues. The CDR3 protein is CASSYAEAFF. The CDR3 nucleotides are TGTGCCAGCAGTTACGCCGAGGCTTTCTTT.

The table lists this clonotype with many counts. The V and J genes are TRBV7-2 and TRBJ2-5; D might be TRBD2 (7 bases). This CDR3 comprises 15 residues. V was clipped by 8 bases and J by 5 bases, with 21 bases between them. Looked up from germline, CDR1 is SGHTA and CDR2 is FQGNSA. CDR3 nucleotides: TGTGCCAGCCTGGGCCGACGGACAGCGGGGGAGACCCAGTACTTC. Its protein is CASLGRRTAGETQYF.

This clonotype was counted many times. V usage is TRBV7-9 and J usage is TRBJ2-1; D may be TRBD2 (6 bases). V lost 5 bases and J lost 9, with 14 bases in between. CDR1 and CDR2 from the germline V gene are SEHNR and FQNEAQ (reference sequence). The CDR3 extends over 13 amino acids. This chain's CDR3 is CASSPRISGEQFF. The CDR3 region has the DNA TGTGCCAGCAGCCCGAGGATTAGCGGTGAGCAGTTCTTC.

This clonotype was observed many times. The chain is built from TRBV5-1 and TRBJ2-5; D is unclear. CDR3 length: 14 residues. Trimming shortened V by 0 bases and J by 1 base, and 7 bases separated the two germline ends. CDR1 SGHRS and CDR2 YFSETQ come from the germline V gene. Here the CDR3 DNA reads TGCGCCAGCAGCTTGGGTTATTTCCAAGAGACCCAGTACTTC. Amino acids: CASSLGYFQETQYF.

On this clonotype itself: Mismatch with germline at one junction end may stem from a read error. The V call is TRBV7-3, the J call TRBJ2-1; unclear D gene. This CDR3 is 15 amino acids long. Germline assignment: CDR1 SGHTA and CDR2 FQGTGA. CDR3: CASSRAVASYNEQFF. The CDR3 DNA is TGCGCCAGCAGCCGAGCCGTGGCATCCTACAATGAGCAGTTCTTC.

At least ten counts were recorded for this clonotype. The genes are TRBV10-3 and TRBJ2-7; TRBD2 aligns across 13 bases. Germline V gene data show CDR1 as ENHRY and CDR2 as SYGVKD. The V gene end was trimmed by 7 bases and the J gene end by 0 bases; junction bases not matched to a gene: 6. This CDR3 is 16 amino acids long. The CDR3 loop is CAITGTSGANSYEQYF. The CDR3 coding sequence is TGTGCCATCACCGGGACTAGCGGGGCTAACTCCTACGAGCAGTACTTC.

At least ten counts were recorded for this clonotype. This rearrangement joins TRBV5-1 to TRBJ1-2; 9 bases line up with TRBD1. CDR3 size: 17 residues. Germline CDR1 is SGHRS and CDR2 is YFSETQ. J lost 3 bases, V lost 3 bases, and 12 bases had no gene match. The CDR3 region has the DNA TGCGCCAGCAGCTCCGCGACAGGGGGTTGGGGGGACTATGGCTACACCTTC. This encodes CASSSATGGWGDYGYTF.

This clonotype was counted only a few times. A junction end diverges from the germline sequence, so it may reflect a read error. This rearrangement joins TRBV5-1 to TRBJ1-1, with 8 nucleotides matching TRBD1. The CDR3 covers 16 residues. Germline CDR1 and CDR2: SGHRS and YFSETQ. CDR3 nucleotide sequence: TGCGCCAGCAGCGGGCAGGGGGCGGGAATGAACGCTGAAGCTTACTTT. Amino acid sequence: CASSGQGAGMNAEAYF.

On this clonotype itself: This may arise from a read error, as a much more abundant clone is one base away. The rearrangement joins TRBV20-1 to TRBJ2-3; 10 bases agree with TRBD1. There are 15 residues in the CDR3. Germline CDR1 is DFQATT and CDR2 is SNEGSKA (reference sequence). With 5 bases clipped from V and 11 bases from J, the junction kept 16 bases outside the gene matches. CDR3 sequence (DNA): TGCAGTGCTCCGAGGTGGGACAGGGGAATTGGTAAGCAGTATTTT. Residues: CSAPRWDRGIGKQYF.

This clonotype was found many times. This chain links TRBV11-2 with TRBJ2-7; D remains unclear. Trimming stripped 3 bases from V and 0 bases from J, with 12 bases between. CDR1 and CDR2 from the germline V gene are SGHAT and FQNNGV. This CDR3 region has 15 residues. CDR3 coding DNA: TGTGCCAGCAGCTTCATCGACGGCCTCTCCTACGAGCAGTACTTC. This sequence encodes CASSFIDGLSYEQYF.

This clonotype occurred many times. CDR3 loop: CASGGRTGGIDTQYF. The CDR3 DNA is TGTGCCAGCGGGGGGAGAACAGGCGGTATAGATACGCAGTATTTT. This chain connects TRBV12-3 or TRBV12-4 to TRBJ2-3, with TRBD2 as a possible D gene (6 bases). Trimming stripped 8 bases from V and 5 bases from J, with 20 bases between. The CDR3 spans 15 residues.

This clonotype appeared many times. This rearrangement joins TRBV28 to TRBJ2-2; D is undetermined. The V end was cut by 7 bases, the J end by 7 bases, with 16 bases between. Germline V CDR1 and CDR2: MDHEN, SYDVKM. This CDR3 contains 14 residues. The CDR3 loop reads CASTNPNILGELFF. The CDR3 DNA reads TGTGCCAGCACAAACCCGAATATCCTCGGGGAGCTGTTTTTT.

With regard to this clonotype: Since a much larger clone is just one base distant, this may be a read error. The chain employs TRBV18 and TRBJ2-3; TRBD2 matches 7 bases. The CDR3 totals 15 residues. Germline CDR1 is KGHSH and CDR2 is LQKENI. CDR3 in DNA: TGTGCCATCTCACCACCGGGACTAAGCACAGATACGCAGTATTTT. This codes for CAISPPGLSTDTQYF. Drawing the rest from reference TRBV18 and TRBJ2-3, the complete variable domain is NAGVMQNPRHLVRRRGQEARLRCSPMKGHSHVYWYRQLPEEGLKFMVYLQKENIIDESGMPKERFSAEFPKEGPSILRIQQVVRGDSAAYFCAISPPGLSTDTQYFGPGTRLTVL.

By share, this clonotype counts as medium-sized. The chain couples TRBV6-5 to TRBJ2-7; TRBD1 might be the D (6 bases). The CDR3 contains 15 residues. CDR1 MNHEY and CDR2 SVGAGI come from the germline V gene. Trimming took off 6 bases at V and 6 bases at J, with 21 bases between the two ends. The CDR3 DNA follows: TGTGCCAGCAGCTGGGGGCCCCCCCATAGTAGCGAGCAGTACTTC. Its protein is CASSWGPPHSSEQYF.

On this clonotype: A read error may explain this, as a much larger clone is one base away. The chain has TRBV7-9 and TRBJ2-3; D may be TRBD1 or TRBD2 (5 bases each). Germline CDR1 and CDR2: SEHNR and FQNEAQ (reference sequence). The CDR3 loop spans 15 amino acids. CDR3 nucleotide sequence: TGTGCCAACAGCCCCGGGGCGGCTAGCACAGATACGCAGTATTTT. Its protein product is CANSPGAASTDTQYF.

Many counts were recorded for this clonotype. CDR3 nucleotides: TGCGCCAGCAGCCTTACAGATACGCAGTATTTT. Translation: CASSLTDTQYF. This chain joins TRBV5-1 and TRBJ2-3; D is undetermined. V lost 4 bases, J lost 3 bases, and 3 bases lay in between. Germline-derived CDR1 and CDR2 are SGHRS and YFSETQ. The CDR3 consists of 11 residues.

The chain has TRBV5-4 and TRBJ2-3, with a possible D match to TRBD1 (5 bases). The CDR3 sequence is 15 residues long. Germline CDR1 reads SGHNT; CDR2 reads YYREEE (reference sequence). With 6 bases removed from V and 3 bases from J, the gap between germline ends came to 17 bases. The CDR3 sequence is CASNHPGYGTDTQYF. In nucleotides, the CDR3 is TGTGCCAGCAACCATCCAGGGTATGGGACAGATACGCAGTATTTT.

This clonotype was recorded at least ten times. Written as DNA, the CDR3 is TGCGCCAGCAGCCAAGAAGCCGTCACGGAGACCCAGTACTTC. Translated: CASSQEAVTETQYF. The rearrangement uses TRBV4-1 and TRBJ2-5; no firm D call. Germline-derived CDR1 and CDR2 are MGHRA and YSYEKL. This CDR3 comprises 14 residues. Trimming took off 0 bases at V and 5 bases at J, with 10 bases between the two ends.

This clonotype was counted many times. V usage is TRBV2 and J usage is TRBJ2-2; perhaps D is TRBD1 or TRBD2 (5 bases each). This CDR3 is built from 13 residues. Trimming shortened V by 6 bases and J by 1 base, and 6 bases separated the two germline ends. The germline V gene encodes CDR1 SNHLY and CDR2 FYNNEI. Here the CDR3 reads CASRGENTGELFF. CDR3 nucleotide sequence: TGTGCCAGCAGGGGGGAGAACACCGGGGAGCTGTTTTTT.

The chain couples TRBV6-1 to TRBJ2-4; D ambiguous. Germline loops: CDR1 MNHNS, CDR2 SASEGT. The germline V and J ends were trimmed by 7 bases and 0 bases, with 7 bases remaining between them. The length of the CDR3 is 13 residues. The CDR3 reads CASNGAAKNIQYF. Here the CDR3 DNA reads TGTGCCAGCAACGGAGCAGCCAAAAACATTCAGTACTTC.

This clonotype was counted at least ten times. This chain connects TRBV7-9 to TRBJ2-2; a possible D gene is TRBD1 (6 bases). The CDR3 is 15 amino acids. Germline V lookup: CDR1 SEHNR, CDR2 FQNEAQ (reference sequence). V shed 0 bases and J shed 4 bases, with 9 bases lying between them. Here the CDR3 DNA reads TGTGCCAGCAGCTTAGCCAGGGGTGGCACCGGGGAGCTGTTTTTT. It specifies CASSLARGGTGELFF.

This clonotype was counted many times. The chain carries TRBV4-2 and TRBJ2-2; 11 nucleotides line up with TRBD2. The CDR3 is 17 residues long. J gave up 5 bases and V 2 bases, and 7 bases lay outside the gene matches. The germline gives CDR1 LGHNA, CDR2 YNFKEQ. CDR3 DNA: TGTGCCAGCAGCCAAATAGCGGGGGGGCAAGTAACCGGGGAGCTGTTTTTT. Residues: CASSQIAGGQVTGELFF.

This clonotype was detected many times. The chain carries TRBV7-2 and TRBJ1-5; 7 bases are a match to TRBD1. Germline V gene sequence: CDR1 SGHTA, CDR2 FQGNSA. The CDR3 loop spans 15 amino acids. V lost 3 bases and J lost 3; bases outside the gene matches: 5. DNA of the CDR3: TGTGCCAGCAGCTTTGGGACAGCAGTCAATCAGCCCCAGCATTTT. Protein sequence: CASSFGTAVNQPQHF.